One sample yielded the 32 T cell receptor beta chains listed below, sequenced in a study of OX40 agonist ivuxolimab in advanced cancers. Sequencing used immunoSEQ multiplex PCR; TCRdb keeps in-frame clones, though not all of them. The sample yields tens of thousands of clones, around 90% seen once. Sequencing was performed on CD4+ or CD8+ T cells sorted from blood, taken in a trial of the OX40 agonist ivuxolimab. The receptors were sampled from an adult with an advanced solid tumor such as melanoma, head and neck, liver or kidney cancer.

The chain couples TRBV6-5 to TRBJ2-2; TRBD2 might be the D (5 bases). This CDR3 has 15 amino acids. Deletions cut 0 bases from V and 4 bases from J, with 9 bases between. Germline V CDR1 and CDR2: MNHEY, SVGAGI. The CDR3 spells CASSYSASSTGELFF. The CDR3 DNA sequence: TGTGCCAGCAGTTACTCGGCTAGCAGCACCGGGGAGCTGTTTTTT.

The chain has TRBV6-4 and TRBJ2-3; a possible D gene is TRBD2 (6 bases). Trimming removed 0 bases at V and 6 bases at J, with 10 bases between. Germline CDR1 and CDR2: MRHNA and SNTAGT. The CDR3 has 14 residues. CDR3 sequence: CASSDSGGVDTQYF. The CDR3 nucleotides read TGTGCCAGCAGTGACTCGGGCGGGGTGGATACGCAGTATTTT.

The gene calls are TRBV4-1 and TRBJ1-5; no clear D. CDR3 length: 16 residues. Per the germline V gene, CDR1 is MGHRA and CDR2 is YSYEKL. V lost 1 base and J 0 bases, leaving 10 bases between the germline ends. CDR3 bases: TGCGCCAGCAGCCAAGGTTTGGGGTATAGCAATCAGCCCCAGCATTTT. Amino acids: CASSQGLGYSNQPQHF.

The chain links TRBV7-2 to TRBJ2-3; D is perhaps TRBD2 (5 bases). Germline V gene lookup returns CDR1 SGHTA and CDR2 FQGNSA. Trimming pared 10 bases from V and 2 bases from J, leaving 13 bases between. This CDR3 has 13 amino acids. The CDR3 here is CATSKRITDTQYF. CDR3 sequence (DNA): TGTGCCACTTCGAAGCGGATCACAGATACGCAGTATTTT.

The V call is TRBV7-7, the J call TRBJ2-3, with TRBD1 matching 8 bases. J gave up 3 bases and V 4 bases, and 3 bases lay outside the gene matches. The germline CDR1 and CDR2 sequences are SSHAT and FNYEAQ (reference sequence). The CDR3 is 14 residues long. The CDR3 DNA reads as TGTGCCAGCAGCTCAGACAGGGGAACAGATACGCAGTATTTT. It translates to CASSSDRGTDTQYF.

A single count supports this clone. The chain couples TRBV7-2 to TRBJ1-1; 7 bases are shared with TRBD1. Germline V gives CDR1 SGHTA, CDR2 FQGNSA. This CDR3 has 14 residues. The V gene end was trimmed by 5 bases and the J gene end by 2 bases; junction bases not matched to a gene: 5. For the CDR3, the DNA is TGTGCCAGCAGCCTGGGACAGTCTAACACTGAAGCTTTCTTT. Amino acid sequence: CASSLGQSNTEAFF.

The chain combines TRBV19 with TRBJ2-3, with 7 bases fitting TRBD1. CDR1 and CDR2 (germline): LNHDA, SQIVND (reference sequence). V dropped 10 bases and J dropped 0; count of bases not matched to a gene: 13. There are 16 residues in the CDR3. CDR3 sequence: CATRVFPGQSTDTQYF. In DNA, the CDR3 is TGTGCCACGCGAGTGTTCCCGGGACAGAGCACAGATACGCAGTATTTT.

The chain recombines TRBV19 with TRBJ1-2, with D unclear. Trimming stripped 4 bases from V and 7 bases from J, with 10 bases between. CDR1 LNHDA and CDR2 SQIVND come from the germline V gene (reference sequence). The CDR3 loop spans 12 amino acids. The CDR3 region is CASSSISRGYTF. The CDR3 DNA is TGTGCCAGTAGTAGTATCAGCCGTGGCTACACCTTC. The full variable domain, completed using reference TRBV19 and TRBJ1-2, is DGGITQSPKYLFRKEGQNVTLSCEQNLNHDAMYWYRQDPGQGLRLIYYSQIVNDFQKGDIAEGYSVSREKKESFPLTVTSAQKNPTAFYLCASSSISRGYTFGSGTRLTVV.

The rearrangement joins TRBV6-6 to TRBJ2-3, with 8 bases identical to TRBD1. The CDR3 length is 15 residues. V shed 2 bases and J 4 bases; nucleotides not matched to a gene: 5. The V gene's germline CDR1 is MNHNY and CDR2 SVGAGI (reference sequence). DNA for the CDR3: TGTGCCAGCAGTTACGCAGGGGGCAGGGCAGATACGCAGTATTTT. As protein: CASSYAGGRADTQYF.

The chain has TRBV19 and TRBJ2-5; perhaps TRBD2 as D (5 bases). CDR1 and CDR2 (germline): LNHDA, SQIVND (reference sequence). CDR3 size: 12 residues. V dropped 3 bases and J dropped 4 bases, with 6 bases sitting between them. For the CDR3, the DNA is TGTGCCAGTAGTATCGCGGGAGAGACCCAGTACTTC. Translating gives CASSIAGETQYF.

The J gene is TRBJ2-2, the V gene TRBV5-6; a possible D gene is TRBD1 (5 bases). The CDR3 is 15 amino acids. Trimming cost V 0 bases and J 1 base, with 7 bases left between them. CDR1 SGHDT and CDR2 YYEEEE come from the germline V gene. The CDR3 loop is CASSLVRGNTGELFF. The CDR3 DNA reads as TGTGCCAGCAGCTTGGTTAGGGGGAACACCGGGGAGCTGTTTTTT.

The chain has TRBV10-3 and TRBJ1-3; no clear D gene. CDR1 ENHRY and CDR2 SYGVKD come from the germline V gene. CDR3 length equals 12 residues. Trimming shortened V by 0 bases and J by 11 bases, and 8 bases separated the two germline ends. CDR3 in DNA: TGTGCCATCAGTGAGTCGGGAGCGTCCATATATTTT. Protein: CAISESGASIYF.

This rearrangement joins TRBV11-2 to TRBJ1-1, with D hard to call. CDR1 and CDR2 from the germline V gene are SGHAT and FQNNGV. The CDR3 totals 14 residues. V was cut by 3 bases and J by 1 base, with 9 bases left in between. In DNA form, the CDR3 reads TGTGCCAGCAGCTTCGGGTCCAGGAACACTGAAGCTTTCTTT. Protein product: CASSFGSRNTEAFF.

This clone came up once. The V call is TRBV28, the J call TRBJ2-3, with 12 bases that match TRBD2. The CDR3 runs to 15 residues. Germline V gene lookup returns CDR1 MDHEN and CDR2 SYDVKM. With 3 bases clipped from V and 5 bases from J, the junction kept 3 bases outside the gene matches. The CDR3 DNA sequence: TGTGCCAGCAGTTTGACTAGCGGGAGAGGAGATACGCAGTATTTT. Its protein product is CASSLTSGRGDTQYF.

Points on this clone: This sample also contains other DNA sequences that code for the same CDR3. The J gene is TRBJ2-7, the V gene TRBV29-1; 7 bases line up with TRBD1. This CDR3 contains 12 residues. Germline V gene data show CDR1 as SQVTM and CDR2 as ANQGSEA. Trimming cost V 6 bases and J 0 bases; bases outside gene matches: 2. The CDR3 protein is CSVGQASYEQYF. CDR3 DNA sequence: TGCAGCGTCGGACAGGCCTCCTACGAGCAGTACTTC.

The CDR3: CASSLGSNQGQAEAFF. The CDR3 nucleotides read TGTGCCAGCAGCTTAGGCAGCAATCAGGGGCAGGCTGAAGCTTTCTTT. The rearrangement joins TRBV11-2 to TRBJ1-1; perhaps TRBD1 as D (6 bases). Germline CDR1 SGHAT, CDR2 FQNNGV. This CDR3 comprises 16 residues. V lost 1 base and J 6 bases, leaving 18 bases between the germline ends.

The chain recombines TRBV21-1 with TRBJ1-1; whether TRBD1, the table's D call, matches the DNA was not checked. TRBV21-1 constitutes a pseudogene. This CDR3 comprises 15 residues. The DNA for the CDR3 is TGTGCCAGCAGCGACCTGGGACAGGGGGGAACTGAAGCTTTCTTT. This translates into CASSDLGQGGTEAFF.

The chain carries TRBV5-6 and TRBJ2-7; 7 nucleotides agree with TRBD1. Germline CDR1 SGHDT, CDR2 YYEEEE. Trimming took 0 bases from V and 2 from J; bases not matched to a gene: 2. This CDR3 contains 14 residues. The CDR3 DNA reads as TGTGCCAGCAGCTTGGGACAGGGCCCCTACGAGCAGTACTTC. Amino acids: CASSLGQGPYEQYF.

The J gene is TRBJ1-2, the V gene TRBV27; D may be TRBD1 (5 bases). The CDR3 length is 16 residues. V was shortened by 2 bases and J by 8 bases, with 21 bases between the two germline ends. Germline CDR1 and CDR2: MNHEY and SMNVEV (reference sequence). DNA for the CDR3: TGTGCCAGCAGTTTAGTTTCACCTAGGGGCGGTAGGGGCTACACCTTC. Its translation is CASSLVSPRGGRGYTF.

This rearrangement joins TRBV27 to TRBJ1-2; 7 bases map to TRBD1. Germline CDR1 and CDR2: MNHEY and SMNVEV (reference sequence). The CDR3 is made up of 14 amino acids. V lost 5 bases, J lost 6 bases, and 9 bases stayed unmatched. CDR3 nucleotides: TGTGCCAGCAGTGCTCGACAGGGTTTAGATGGCTACACCTTC. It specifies CASSARQGLDGYTF.

The CDR3 nucleotides are TGTGCCAGCAGCTCCAGAAGACTAGCGGGGGAGTCCTACAATGAGCAGTTCTTC. This codes for CASSSRRLAGESYNEQFF. The gene calls are TRBV7-9 and TRBJ2-1; 12 bases map to TRBD2. CDR3 length: 18 residues. Germline V lookup: CDR1 SEHNR, CDR2 FQNEAQ (reference sequence). With V trimmed by 4 bases and J by 1 base, 8 bases remained unmatched.

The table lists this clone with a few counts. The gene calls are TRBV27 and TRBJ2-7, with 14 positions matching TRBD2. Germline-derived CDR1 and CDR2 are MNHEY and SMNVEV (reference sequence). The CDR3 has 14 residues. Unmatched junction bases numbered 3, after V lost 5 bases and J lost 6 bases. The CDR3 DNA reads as TGTGCCAGCAGTCCCGGGACTAGCGGGGGCGAGCAGTACTTC. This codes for CASSPGTSGGEQYF.

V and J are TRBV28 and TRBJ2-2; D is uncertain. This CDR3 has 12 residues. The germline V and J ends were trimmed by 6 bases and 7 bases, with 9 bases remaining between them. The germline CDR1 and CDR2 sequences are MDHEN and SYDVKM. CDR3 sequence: CASRRYGGELFF. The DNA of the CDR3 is TGTGCCAGCAGACGATACGGCGGGGAGCTGTTTTTT.

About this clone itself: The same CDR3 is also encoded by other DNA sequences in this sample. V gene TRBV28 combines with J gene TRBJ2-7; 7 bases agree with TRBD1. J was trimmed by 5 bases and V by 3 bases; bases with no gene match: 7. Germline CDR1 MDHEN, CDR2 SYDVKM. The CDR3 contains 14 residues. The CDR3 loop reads CASSLTGNFHEQYF. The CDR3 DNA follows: TGTGCCAGCAGTTTGACAGGGAATTTCCACGAGCAGTACTTC.

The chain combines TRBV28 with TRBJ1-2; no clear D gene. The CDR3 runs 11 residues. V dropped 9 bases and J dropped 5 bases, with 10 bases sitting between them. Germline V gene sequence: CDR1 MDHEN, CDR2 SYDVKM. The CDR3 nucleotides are TGTGCCAGTGAGGAACGGTATGGCTACACCTTC. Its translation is CASEERYGYTF.

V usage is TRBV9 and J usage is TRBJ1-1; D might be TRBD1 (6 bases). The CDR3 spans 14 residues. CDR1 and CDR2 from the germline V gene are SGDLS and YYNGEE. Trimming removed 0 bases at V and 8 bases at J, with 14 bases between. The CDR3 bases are TGTGCCAGCAGCGTAGATCACAGGGCGGGGGAAGCTTTCTTT. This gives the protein CASSVDHRAGEAFF.

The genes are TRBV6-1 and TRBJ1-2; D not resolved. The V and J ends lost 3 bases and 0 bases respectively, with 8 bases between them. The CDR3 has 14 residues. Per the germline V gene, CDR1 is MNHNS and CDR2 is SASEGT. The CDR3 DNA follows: TGTGCCAGCAGTGATCGAATCGCTAACTATGGCTACACCTTC. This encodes CASSDRIANYGYTF.

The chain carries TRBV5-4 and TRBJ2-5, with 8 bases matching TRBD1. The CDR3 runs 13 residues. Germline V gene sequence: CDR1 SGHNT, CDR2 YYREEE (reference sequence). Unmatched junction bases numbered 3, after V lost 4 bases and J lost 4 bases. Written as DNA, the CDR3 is TGTGCCAGCAGCCAGGACAGGGCAGAGACCCAGTACTTC. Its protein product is CASSQDRAETQYF.

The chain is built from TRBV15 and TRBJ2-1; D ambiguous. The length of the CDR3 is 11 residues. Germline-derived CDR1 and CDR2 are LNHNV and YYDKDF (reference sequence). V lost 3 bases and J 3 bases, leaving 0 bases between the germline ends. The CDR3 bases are TGTGCCACCAGCAGCTACAATGAGCAGTTCTTC. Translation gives CATSSYNEQFF.

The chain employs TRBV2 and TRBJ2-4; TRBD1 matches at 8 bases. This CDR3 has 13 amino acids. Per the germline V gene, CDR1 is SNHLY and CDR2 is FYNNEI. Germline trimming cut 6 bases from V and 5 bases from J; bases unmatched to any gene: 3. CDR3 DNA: TGTGCCAGCAGCAGGGGGCCGGAAAACATTCAGTACTTC. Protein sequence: CASSRGPENIQYF. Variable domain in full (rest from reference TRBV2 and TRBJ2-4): EPEVTQTPSHQVTQMGQEVILRCVPISNHLYFYWYRQILGQKVEFLVSFYNNEISEKSEIFDDQFSVERPDGSNFTLKIRSTKLEDSAMYFCASSRGPENIQYFGAGTRLSVL.

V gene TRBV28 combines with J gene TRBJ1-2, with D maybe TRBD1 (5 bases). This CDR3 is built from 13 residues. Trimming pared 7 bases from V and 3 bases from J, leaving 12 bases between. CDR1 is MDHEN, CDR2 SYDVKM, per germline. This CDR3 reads CASKRGSDYGYTF. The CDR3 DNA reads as TGTGCCAGCAAACGGGGCAGCGACTATGGCTACACCTTC.

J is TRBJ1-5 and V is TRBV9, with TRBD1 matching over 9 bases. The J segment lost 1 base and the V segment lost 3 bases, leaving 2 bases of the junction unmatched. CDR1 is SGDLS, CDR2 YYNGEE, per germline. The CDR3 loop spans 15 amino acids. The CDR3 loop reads CASSEGQGSNQPQHF. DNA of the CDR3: TGTGCCAGCAGCGAGGGACAGGGAAGCAATCAGCCCCAGCATTTT.